Listed below are T cell receptor beta chains from one sample, sequenced in a study of T cell changes during pregnancy in multiple sclerosis. Produced via immunoSEQ multiplex PCR; TCRdb's table is partial and in-frame only. The sample has some 13,000 clones; around 86% are singletons. The material was CD8+ T cells from peripheral blood mononuclear cells, obtained in the second trimester of pregnancy. The receptors derive from a female donor in good health, enrolled as a control in a pregnancy study. Both conserved end residues are part of each CDR3. A D gene is named only where the DNA matches it firmly. The size of a clone is reported for some rows only, either as once, few or many, or as a class for expanded clones.

j_call v_call clone_size d_call cdr3_aa cdr3_nt
TRBJ1-1 TRBV6-4 . . CASSESGEGTEAFF TGTGCCAGCAGTGAGTCAGGGGAGGGGACTGAAGCTTTCTTT
TRBJ2-1 TRBV6-4 . TRBD2 CASSAAAGGNNEQFF TGTGCCAGCAGTGCGGCAGCGGGGGGAAACAATGAGCAGTTCTTC
TRBJ2-5 TRBV13 . . CASSLGGGSRETQYF TGTGCCAGCAGCTTAGGTGGGGGGTCGAGAGAGACCCAGTACTTC
TRBJ2-2 TRBV19 . . CASSIPTGELFF TGTGCCAGTAGTATACCGACCGGGGAGCTGTTTTTT
TRBJ2-7 TRBV5-5 . . CASSLISTYEQYF TGTGCCAGCAGCTTGATTAGCACCTACGAGCAGTACTTC
TRBJ2-5 TRBV7-2 once . CASSLRDGQLVQETQYF TGTGCCAGCAGCTTAAGGGACGGACAGCTCGTCCAAGAGACCCAGTACTTC
TRBJ1-2 TRBV25-1 . TRBD1 CASSPRTGFSVYGYTF TGTGCCAGCAGTCCTAGGACAGGGTTTTCGGTCTATGGCTACACCTTC
TRBJ1-2 TRBV5-6 . TRBD1 CASSLVTGGPNYGYTF TGTGCCAGCAGCTTGGTGACAGGGGGACCCAACTATGGCTACACCTTC
TRBJ2-1 TRBV15 . TRBD1 CATSREYKDRWYNEQFF TGTGCCACCAGCAGAGAGTATAAGGACAGGTGGTACAATGAGCAGTTCTTC
TRBJ1-5 TRBV25-1 . . CASSVGEDNQPQHF TGTGCCAGCAGTGTAGGGGAGGACAATCAGCCCCAGCATTTT
TRBJ1-2 TRBV21-1 . . CASSKRRGGTGGYTF TGTGCCAGCAGCAAAAGGAGGGGGGGCACTGGAGGCTACACCTTC
TRBJ1-1 TRBV27 . . CASSLGVGDTEAFF TGTGCCAGCAGTTTAGGTGTCGGGGACACTGAAGCTTTCTTT
TRBJ1-2 TRBV9 . . CASSDAREGDYGYTF TGTGCCAGCAGCGATGCCCGGGAGGGAGACTATGGCTACACCTTC
TRBJ1-4 TRBV13 . . CASSLTSAGVREKLFF TGTGCCAGCAGCCTGACGTCGGCGGGGGTTCGGGAAAAACTGTTTTTT
TRBJ2-1 TRBV4-1 . . CASSQDLRGLVYNEQFF TGCGCCAGCAGCCAAGATCTGAGAGGACTGGTATACAATGAGCAGTTCTTC
TRBJ2-5 TRBV2 . TRBD2 CASRAGTSYETQYF TGTGCCAGCAGGGCCGGGACTAGCTATGAGACCCAGTACTTC
TRBJ2-7 TRBV5-1 . . CASSLAGGQDEQYF TGCGCCAGCAGCTTGGCCGGGGGGCAGGACGAGCAGTACTTC
TRBJ2-1 TRBV11-2 . . CASSLINEQFF TGTGCCAGCAGCCTAATCAATGAGCAGTTCTTC
TRBJ2-5 TRBV29-1 . TRBD1 CSVAVGTEYQETQYF TGCAGCGTTGCTGTCGGGACAGAGTACCAAGAGACCCAGTACTTC
TRBJ1-2 TRBV15 . TRBD1 CATSRDLKTTGLAFGYTF TGTGCCACCAGCAGAGACCTAAAAACGACAGGGTTAGCTTTTGGCTACACCTTC
TRBJ2-5 TRBV4-1 . TRBD1 CASRQGAGGLQETQYF TGCGCCAGCAGACAGGGGGCAGGGGGGTTACAAGAGACCCAGTACTTC
TRBJ1-4 TRBV7-9 . . CASRAGEEKLFF TGTGCCAGCAGGGCAGGGGAGGAAAAACTGTTTTTT
TRBJ2-7 TRBV7-2 . . CASSQDLGDFYEQYF TGTGCCAGCAGCCAAGATTTAGGGGACTTCTACGAGCAGTACTTC
TRBJ2-7 TRBV10-2 . TRBD1 CASSELGQGPYEQYF TGCGCCAGCAGTGAGTTGGGACAGGGACCCTACGAGCAGTACTTC
TRBJ1-2 TRBV19 . . CATGTSYGYTF TGTGCCACCGGGACTTCCTATGGCTACACCTTC
TRBJ1-3 TRBV27 few . CASSAIQGSGNTIYF TGTGCCAGCAGTGCGATACAGGGCTCTGGAAACACCATATATTTT
TRBJ2-1 TRBV7-2 . TRBD2 CASSLRGDYGLDEQFF TGTGCCAGCAGCTTACGTGGGGACTACGGGTTGGATGAGCAGTTCTTC
TRBJ1-4 TRBV10-3 . TRBD1 CAISETIRGQVNEKLFF TGTGCCATCAGTGAGACCATCCGGGGACAGGTTAATGAAAAACTGTTTTTT
TRBJ2-7 TRBV5-1 . TRBD1 CASSFSGGDEQYF TGCGCCAGCAGCTTTTCAGGGGGCGACGAGCAGTACTTC
TRBJ2-5 TRBV19 . . CASSSNRATGETQYF TGTGCCAGTAGTTCAAACAGGGCTACGGGAGAGACCCAGTACTTC
TRBJ1-1 TRBV6-5 . . CASSFSTGPAFF TGTGCCAGCAGTTTCTCGACAGGCCCCGCTTTCTTT
TRBJ1-2 TRBV27 . . CASSPFTGYDGYTF TGTGCCAGCAGTCCTTTTACAGGGTATGATGGCTACACCTTC
TRBJ1-1 TRBV30 medium-sized . CAWRAYTEAFF TGTGCCTGGAGAGCCTACACTGAAGCTTTCTTT
TRBJ2-7 TRBV4-1 . TRBD1 CASSLRDRTYEQYF TGCGCCAGCAGCCTCCGGGACAGGACCTACGAGCAGTACTTC
TRBJ2-7 TRBV19 . TRBD1 CASSPSTGGYEQYF TGTGCCAGTAGTCCCTCGACAGGGGGCTACGAGCAGTACTTC
TRBJ2-2 TRBV18 . TRBD2 CASSPPAGEAGELFF TGTGCCAGCTCACCCCCAGCGGGAGAGGCCGGGGAGCTGTTTTTT
TRBJ2-3 TRBV6-5 few . CASSYTGDSTDTQYF TGTGCCAGCAGTTACACAGGGGACTCCACAGATACGCAGTATTTT
TRBJ2-1 TRBV27 . . CASRPRGGGYNEQFF TGTGCCAGCAGACCTCGGGGAGGGGGTTACAATGAGCAGTTCTTC
TRBJ1-1 TRBV7-8 . TRBD1 CASSHVDRWMNTEAFF TGTGCCAGCAGCCACGTGGACAGGTGGATGAACACTGAAGCTTTCTTT
TRBJ2-3 TRBV9 . TRBD1 CASSVVSGTVPDTQYF TGTGCCAGCAGCGTAGTCTCGGGGACAGTGCCAGATACGCAGTATTTT
TRBJ2-7 TRBV6-6 once . CATNFDGSTYEQYF TGTGCCACTAATTTTGACGGGAGCACCTACGAGCAGTACTTC
TRBJ1-1 TRBV9 . . CASSPFGGKFPQNTEAFF TGTGCCAGCAGCCCCTTTGGGGGCAAATTTCCCCAGAACACTGAAGCCTTCTTT
TRBJ2-2 TRBV2 . . CASRAGTGELFF TGTGCCAGCAGGGCGGGCACCGGGGAGCTGTTTTTT
TRBJ2-6 TRBV27 . TRBD1 CASSELPGQGAWGANVLTF TGTGCCAGCAGTGAATTACCGGGACAGGGGGCGTGGGGGGCCAACGTCCTGACTTTC
TRBJ1-2 TRBV5-4 . . CASSTRGRGNYGYTF TGTGCCAGCAGCACGAGAGGCCGGGGTAACTATGGCTACACCTTC
TRBJ1-6 TRBV7-9 once TRBD1 CASSQGQGNSPLHF TGTGCCAGCAGCCAGGGACAGGGAAATTCACCCCTCCACTTT
TRBJ1-1 TRBV9 once TRBD1 CASSATGGDTEAFF TGTGCCAGCAGCGCCACAGGGGGGGACACTGAAGCTTTCTTT
TRBJ2-1 TRBV6-6 . TRBD2 CASSLSGGLNEQFF TGTGCCAGCAGTCTAAGCGGGGGACTCAATGAGCAGTTCTTC
TRBJ2-5 TRBV27 . TRBD2 CASSLPTSGQETQYF TGTGCCAGCAGCCTCCCGACTAGCGGGCAAGAGACCCAGTACTTC
TRBJ2-7 TRBV5-6 once . CASSLGGDNSYEQYF TGTGCCAGCAGCTTGGGGGGAGACAACTCCTACGAGCAGTACTTC